A single T cell receptor beta chain is shown here with its context. Its antigen has not been determined. The sample holds no much larger clone one base away, and base qualities are not on file. This sample was taken from a study of patients and donors after allogeneic stem cell transplantation (dated by TCRdb to about 2020). Including the terminal cysteine and phenylalanine, the CDR3 comprises 17 residues. The kept DNA is CDR3 alone, 51 bases in frame from the first base. The germline V gene (reference sequence) supplies CDR1 DFQATT and CDR2 SNEGSKA. At the junction V is shortened by 0 bases and J by 0 bases; bases outside the gene matches: 11. Library preparation used RT-PCR. The sequencing machine was a NextSeq 550. The raw public reads went through TCRdb reprocessing: fastp at Q25, MiXCR clone calling, in-frame beta chains kept. All rows with the same CDR3 protein become a single entry with the most common DNA and genes. The sample contains 70,000 to 75,000 distinct CDR3 sequences, more than 25% of them found a single time. Less than 30% of the sample is held by the ten biggest clonotypes.

The chain links TRBV20-1 with TRBJ2-7; TRBD2 matches 7 bases in the middle. This receptor was obtained from a human donor who was either an allogeneic HSCT recipient or a stem cell or donor lymphocyte infusion donor (not recorded which). It is not recorded whose cells these are; they may come from a transplant donor. The sequenced sample was blood, either unsorted or a sorted T cell fraction (not recorded which). CDR3 reads: CSARDGSASGSSYEQYF. The DNA sequence is TGCAGTGCTAGAGATGGGTCCGCTAGCGGATCCTCCTACGAGCAGTACTTC.